This paragraph reports one T cell receptor beta chain. Its antigen is still unknown. Cycle 7 day 1, cycle 4 day 1, and baseline were the timepoints at which blood was sampled. The data derive from a study of OX40 agonist ivuxolimab in advanced cancers. Study findings and constraints: On average, CD8+ T cells showed a greater number of expanded clones than CD4+.

The data were produced by immunoSEQ multiplex PCR, yet TCRdb's version contains in-frame clones alone and is incomplete. This sample carries fewer than 13,000 clones, approximately 78% of them seen once, and the ten largest clones take roughly 23%. The ends lost 3 bases at V and 3 bases at J; junction bases unmatched: 6. The CDR3 is made up of 15 amino acids. Germline V gene lookup returns CDR1 LNHDA and CDR2 SQIVND (reference sequence). The J gene is TRBJ2-7, the V gene TRBV19; TRBD1 matches 9 bases. This TCR was sampled from an adult with an advanced solid tumor such as melanoma, head and neck, liver or kidney cancer. Sequences were derived from CD4+ or CD8+ T cells sorted from blood, sampled in a trial of the OX40 agonist ivuxolimab. The CDR3 protein is CASSIGTGNNYEQYF. In DNA form, the CDR3 reads TGTGCCAGTAGTATCGGGACAGGGAATAACTACGAGCAGTACTTC. Variable domain in full (rest from reference TRBV19 and TRBJ2-7): DGGITQSPKYLFRKEGQNVTLSCEQNLNHDAMYWYRQDPGQGLRLIYYSQIVNDFQKGDIAEGYSVSREKKESFPLTVTSAQKNPTAFYLCASSIGTGNNYEQYFGPGTRLTVT.